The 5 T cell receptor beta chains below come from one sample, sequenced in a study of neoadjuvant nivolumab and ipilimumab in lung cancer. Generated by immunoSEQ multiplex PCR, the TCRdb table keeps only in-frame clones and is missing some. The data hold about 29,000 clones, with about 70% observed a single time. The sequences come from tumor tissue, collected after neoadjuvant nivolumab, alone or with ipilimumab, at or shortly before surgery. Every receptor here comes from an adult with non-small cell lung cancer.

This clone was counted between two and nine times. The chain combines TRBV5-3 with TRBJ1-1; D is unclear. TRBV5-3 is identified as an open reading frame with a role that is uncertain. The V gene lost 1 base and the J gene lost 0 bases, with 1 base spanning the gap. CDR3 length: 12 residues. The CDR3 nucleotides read TGTGCCAGAAGCTTGATGAACACTGAAGCTTTCTTT. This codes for CARSLMNTEAFF.

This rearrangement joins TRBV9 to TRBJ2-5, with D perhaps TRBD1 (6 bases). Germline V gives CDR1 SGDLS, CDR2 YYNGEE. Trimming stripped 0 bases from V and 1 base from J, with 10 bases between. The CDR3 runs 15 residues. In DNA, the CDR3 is TGTGCCAGCAGCGTAGTCGGACAGACCCAAGAGACCCAGTACTTC. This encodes CASSVVGQTQETQYF.

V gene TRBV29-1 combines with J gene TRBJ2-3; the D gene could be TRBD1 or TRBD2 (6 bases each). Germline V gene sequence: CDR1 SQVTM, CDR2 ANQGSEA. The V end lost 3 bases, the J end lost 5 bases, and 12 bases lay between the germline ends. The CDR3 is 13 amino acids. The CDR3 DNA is TGCAGCGTTGACCGGGGGCGCGGAGATACGCAGTATTTT. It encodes CSVDRGRGDTQYF.

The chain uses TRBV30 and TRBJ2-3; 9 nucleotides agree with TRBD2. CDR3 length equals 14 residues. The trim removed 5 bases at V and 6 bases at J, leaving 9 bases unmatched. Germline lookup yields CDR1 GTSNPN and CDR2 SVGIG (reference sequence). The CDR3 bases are TGTGCCTGGGGGATGGGACTAGCCTGGGATACGCAGTATTTT. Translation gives CAWGMGLAWDTQYF.

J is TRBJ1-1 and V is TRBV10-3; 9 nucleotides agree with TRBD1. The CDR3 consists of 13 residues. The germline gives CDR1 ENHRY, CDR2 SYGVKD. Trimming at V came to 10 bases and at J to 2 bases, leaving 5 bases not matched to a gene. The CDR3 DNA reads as TGTGCCACGACAGGGGGACTAAACACTGAAGCTTTCTTT. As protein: CATTGGLNTEAFF.